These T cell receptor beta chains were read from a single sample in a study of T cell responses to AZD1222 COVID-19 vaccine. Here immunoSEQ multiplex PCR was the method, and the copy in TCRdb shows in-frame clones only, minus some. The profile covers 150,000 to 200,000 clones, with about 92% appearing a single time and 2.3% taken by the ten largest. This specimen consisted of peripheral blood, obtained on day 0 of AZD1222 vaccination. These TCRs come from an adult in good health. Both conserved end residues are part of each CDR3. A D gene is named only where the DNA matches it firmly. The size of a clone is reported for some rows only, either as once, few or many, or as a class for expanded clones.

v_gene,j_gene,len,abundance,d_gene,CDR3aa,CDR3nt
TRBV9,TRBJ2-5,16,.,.,CASSVGTVGGQETQYF,TGTGCCAGCAGCGTAGGAACGGTAGGGGGTCAGGAGACCCAGTACTTC
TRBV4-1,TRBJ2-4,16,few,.,CASSQGGARGKNIQYF,TGCGCCAGCAGCCAAGGAGGGGCGCGGGGCAAAAACATTCAGTACTTC
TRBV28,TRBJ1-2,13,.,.,CASSLGNNYGYTF,TGTGCCAGCAGTTTAGGCAACAACTATGGCTACACCTTC
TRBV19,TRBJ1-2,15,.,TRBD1,CASSTLDRGTHGYTF,TGTGCCAGTAGTACCTTGGACAGGGGGACCCATGGCTACACCTTC
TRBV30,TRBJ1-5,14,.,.,CAWSSGTSNQPQHF,TGTGCCTGGAGTTCAGGGACCAGCAATCAGCCCCAGCATTTT
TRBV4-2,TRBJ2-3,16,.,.,CASSQEVGRPSDTQYF,TGTGCCAGCAGCCAAGAGGTAGGCCGGCCCTCAGATACGCAGTATTTT
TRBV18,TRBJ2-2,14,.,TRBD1,CASSPRTGAGELFF,TGTGCCAGCTCACCCCGGACAGGGGCCGGGGAGCTGTTTTTT
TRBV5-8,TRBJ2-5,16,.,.,CASSLGTGLGEETQYF,TGTGCCAGCAGCTTGGGTACAGGGTTGGGGGAAGAGACCCAGTACTTC
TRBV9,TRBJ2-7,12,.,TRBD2,CASSRLAGEQYF,TGTGCCAGCAGCCGACTAGCGGGCGAGCAGTACTTC
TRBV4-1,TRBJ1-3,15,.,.,CASSHSRGGGNTIYF,TGCGCCAGCAGCCACTCCCGGGGCGGTGGAAACACCATATATTTT
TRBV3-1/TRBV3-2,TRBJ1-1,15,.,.,CASSQRDYKNTEAFF,TGTGCCAGCAGCCAACGGGATTATAAAAACACTGAAGCTTTCTTT
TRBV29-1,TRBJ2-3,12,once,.,CSVDETPYTQYF,TGCAGCGTTGATGAGACGCCCTATACGCAGTATTTT
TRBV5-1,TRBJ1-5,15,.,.,CASSLEGGSNQPQHF,TGCGCCAGCAGCTTGGAGGGAGGGAGCAATCAGCCCCAGCATTTT
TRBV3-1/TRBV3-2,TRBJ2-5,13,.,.,CASSRKFQETQYF,TGTGCCAGCAGCCGCAAGTTCCAAGAGACCCAGTACTTC
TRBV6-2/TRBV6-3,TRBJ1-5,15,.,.,CASSYSISEWEPQHF,TGTGCCAGCAGTTACTCGATATCGGAATGGGAGCCCCAGCATTTT
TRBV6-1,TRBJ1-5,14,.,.,CASSEGRAGGPQHF,TGTGCCAGCAGTGAAGGTCGGGCGGGGGGGCCCCAGCATTTT
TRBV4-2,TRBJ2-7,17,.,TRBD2,CASSHTSGTSVSYEQYF,TGTGCCAGCAGCCACACATCCGGGACTAGCGTCTCCTACGAGCAGTACTTC
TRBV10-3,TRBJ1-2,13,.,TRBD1,CAISQGQGDGYTF,TGTGCCATCAGCCAGGGACAGGGGGATGGCTACACCTTC
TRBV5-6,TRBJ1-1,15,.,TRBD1,CASSTRTGSGTEAFF,TGTGCCAGCAGCACCCGGACAGGGAGCGGCACTGAAGCTTTCTTT
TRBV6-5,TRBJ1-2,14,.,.,CASSYSPGYYGYTF,TGTGCCAGCAGTTACTCTCCTGGCTACTATGGCTACACCTTC
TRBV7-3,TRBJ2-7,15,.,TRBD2,CASSSLAGGGYEQYF,TGTGCCAGCAGCTCACTAGCGGGGGGTGGCTACGAGCAGTACTTC
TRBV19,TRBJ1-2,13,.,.,CASSIETAYGYTF,TGTGCCAGTAGTATCGAGACGGCCTATGGCTACACCTTC
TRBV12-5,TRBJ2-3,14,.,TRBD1,CASVAQGATDTQYF,TGTGCTAGTGTCGCCCAGGGGGCAACAGATACGCAGTATTTT
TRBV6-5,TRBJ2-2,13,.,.,CASGGGPTGELFF,TGTGCCAGCGGAGGGGGACCCACCGGGGAGCTGTTTTTT
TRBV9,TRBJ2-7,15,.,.,CASSVGWAPRYEQYF,TGTGCCAGCAGCGTAGGTTGGGCCCCACGATACGAGCAGTACTTC
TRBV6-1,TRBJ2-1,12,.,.,CASSEVGGEQFF,TGTGCCAGCAGTGAAGTGGGCGGTGAGCAGTTCTTC
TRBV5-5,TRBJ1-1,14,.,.,CASRLTQGLTEAFF,TGTGCCAGCAGGCTAACACAGGGTCTCACTGAAGCTTTCTTT
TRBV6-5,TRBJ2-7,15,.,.,CASSDSWTDSYEQYF,TGTGCCAGCAGTGACTCCTGGACAGATTCCTACGAGCAGTACTTC
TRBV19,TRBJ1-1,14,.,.,CASTRKGGLTEAFF,TGTGCCAGTACTCGAAAGGGGGGGCTCACTGAAGCTTTCTTT
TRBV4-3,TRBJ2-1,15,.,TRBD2,CASSRVPGGGSEQFF,TGCGCCAGCAGCAGAGTTCCCGGGGGGGGATCGGAGCAGTTCTTC
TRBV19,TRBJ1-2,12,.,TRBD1,CASTSQGAGYTF,TGTGCCAGTACCTCGCAGGGGGCAGGCTACACCTTC